This entry describes one T cell receptor (beta chain). The antigen remains undetermined. The data were obtained in a study of response to subunit inactivated influenza vaccine. Whole-study findings and limits: A suggestion made by the authors is that each seasonal influenza vaccination recruits few new T cells.

TCRdb re-analysed the RT-PCR reads in MiXCR, keeping a single row per CDR3 protein. The sample gives 610,000 or so distinct CDR3 sequences, 14% of which show up once; approximately 12% is in the top ten. There are 16 residues in the CDR3. CDR1 and CDR2 (germline): MDHEN, SYDVKM. V was clipped by 4 bases and J by 4 bases; unmatched bases: 9. The V and J genes are TRBV28 and TRBJ2-1; TRBD2 aligns across 8 bases. The receptor was isolated from a man between 50 and 59 years old who received an inactivated influenza vaccine. The sample was PBMCs from blood, taken 12 days after vaccination. The CDR3 here is CASSSSGLGDYNEQFF. The DNA for the CDR3 is TGTGCCAGCAGTTCCTCGGGACTAGGAGATTACAATGAGCAGTTCTTC.